This T cell receptor beta chain was recorded in a study of Ad26.COV2.S vaccination and SARS-CoV-2 variants. Background on the study: Doses of Ad26.COV2.S were injected into muscle once or twice, 56 days apart.

Treatment meaning: roughly 20 received Ad26.COV2.S at low or high dose, single or two shots; five or six received placebo; per-sample allocation not given. Sampling was performed 63 days after the first vaccine or placebo injection. With respect to this clone: The antigen remains unidentified.

Data came from immunoSEQ multiplex PCR; TCRdb stores just in-frame clones and leaves some out. The sample consists of about 350,000 clones, around 84% of them appearing once. V shed 6 bases, J shed 1 base, and the junction held 2 bases outside the gene matches. This CDR3 spans 13 amino acids. Whole-study results and caveats: Vaccine recipients surpassed placebo recipients in spike-specific TCR breadth.

V and J are TRBV12-3 or TRBV12-4 and TRBJ1-1; 7 bases map to TRBD1. This receptor was obtained from a person between 18 and 65 years old who received the Ad26.COV2.S COVID-19 vaccine or a placebo. Sequences were derived from peripheral blood, sampled in a trial of Ad26.COV2.S vaccine versus placebo. CDR3 protein: CASRGQTNTEAFF. CDR3 coding DNA: TGTGCCAGCAGGGGACAGACGAACACTGAAGCTTTCTTT.